This TCR beta chain was observed in a study of regulatory T cells in long-lasting Graves disease. This clonotype was counted ten times or more. The antigen is undetermined. In building TCR beta libraries, iRepertoire HTBI primers were used together with Arm-PCR of CDR3 regions. TCRdb independently ran MiXCR on the multiplex PCR reads; one entry per CDR3 protein. The table lists 320,000 or so distinct CDR3 sequences, about 18% of them singletons. Findings and limits, study-wide: Segments TRBV28, TRBJ1-2 and TRBJ2-5 showed preferential usage in persistent disease.

Documented time point: newly diagnosed GD, antithyroid drugs for less than 3 months. Extracted PBMC RNA gave rise to the TCR library. The CDR3 is 14 amino acids. Germline V gene data show CDR1 as KGHSH and CDR2 as LQKENI. The germline V and J ends were trimmed by 2 bases and 8 bases, with 12 bases remaining between them. The sequences come from peripheral blood mononuclear cells (PBMCs), collected at new diagnosis, from a patient treated with antithyroid drugs. The receptor was isolated from a female donor with Graves disease. The chain links TRBV18 to TRBJ1-4; D is perhaps TRBD1 (6 bases). The CDR3 reads CASSPRQVGEKLFF. CDR3 nucleotides: TGTGCCAGCTCACCAAGACAGGTCGGCGAAAAACTGTTTTTT.